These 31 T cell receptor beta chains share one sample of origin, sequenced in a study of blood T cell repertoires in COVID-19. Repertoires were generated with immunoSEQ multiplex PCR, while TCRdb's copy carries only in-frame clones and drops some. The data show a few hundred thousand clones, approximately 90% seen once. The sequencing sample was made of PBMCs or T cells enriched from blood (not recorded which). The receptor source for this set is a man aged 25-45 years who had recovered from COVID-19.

The CDR3 DNA reads as TGTGCCAGCACTAGGGGGCTTAATGAAAAACTGTTTTTT. This translates into CASTRGLNEKLFF. V usage is TRBV2 and J usage is TRBJ1-4; 7 bases are shared with TRBD1. The V gene's germline CDR1 is SNHLY and CDR2 FYNNEI. The CDR3 loop spans 13 amino acids. With 7 bases clipped from V and 4 bases from J, the junction kept 3 bases outside the gene matches.

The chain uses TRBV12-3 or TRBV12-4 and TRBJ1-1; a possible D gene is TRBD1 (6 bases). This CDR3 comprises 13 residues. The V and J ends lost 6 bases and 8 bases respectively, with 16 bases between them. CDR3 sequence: CASSSGPGTEAFF. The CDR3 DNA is TGTGCCAGCAGCTCCGGACCCGGGACAGAAGCTTTCTTT.

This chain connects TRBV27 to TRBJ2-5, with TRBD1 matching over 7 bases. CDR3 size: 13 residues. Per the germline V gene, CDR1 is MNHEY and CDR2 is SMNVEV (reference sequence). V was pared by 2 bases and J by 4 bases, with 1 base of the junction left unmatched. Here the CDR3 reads CASSLNRGETQYF. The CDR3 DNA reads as TGTGCCAGCAGTTTAAACAGGGGAGAGACCCAGTACTTC.

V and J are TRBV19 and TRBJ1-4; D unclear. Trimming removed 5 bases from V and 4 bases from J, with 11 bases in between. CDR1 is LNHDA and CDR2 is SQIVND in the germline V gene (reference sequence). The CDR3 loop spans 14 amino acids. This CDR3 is CASSPPRSNEKLFF. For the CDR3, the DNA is TGTGCCAGTAGTCCCCCCCGCAGTAATGAAAAACTGTTTTTT.

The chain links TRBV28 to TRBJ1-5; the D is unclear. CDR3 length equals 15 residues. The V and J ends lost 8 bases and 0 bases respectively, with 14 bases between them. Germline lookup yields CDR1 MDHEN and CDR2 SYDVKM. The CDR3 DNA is TGTGCCAGCCGTCCGGGGTTCAATAGCAATCAGCCCCAGCATTTT. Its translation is CASRPGFNSNQPQHF.

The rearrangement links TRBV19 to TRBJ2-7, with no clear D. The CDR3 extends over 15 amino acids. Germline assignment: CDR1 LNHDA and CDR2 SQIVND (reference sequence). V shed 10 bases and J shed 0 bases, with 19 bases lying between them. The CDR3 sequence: CATRQMMVGSYEQYF. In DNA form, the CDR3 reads TGTGCCACCAGACAAATGATGGTTGGCTCCTACGAGCAGTACTTC.

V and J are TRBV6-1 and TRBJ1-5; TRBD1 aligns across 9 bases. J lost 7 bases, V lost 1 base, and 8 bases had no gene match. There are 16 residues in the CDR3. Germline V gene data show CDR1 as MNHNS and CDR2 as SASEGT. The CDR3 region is CASSEEGQGRWQPQHF. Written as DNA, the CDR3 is TGTGCCAGCAGTGAAGAAGGACAGGGGAGGTGGCAGCCCCAGCATTTT.

The CDR3 loop reads CASGFDSGGLSSYNEQFF. The CDR3 nucleotides are TGTGCTAGTGGTTTCGATAGCGGGGGCCTGAGCTCCTACAATGAGCAGTTCTTC. V and J are TRBV12-5 and TRBJ2-1; 9 nucleotides line up with TRBD2. Per the germline V gene, CDR1 is LGHNT and CDR2 is FRNRAP. This CDR3 has 18 amino acids. Trimming took 3 bases from V and 0 from J; bases not matched to a gene: 9.

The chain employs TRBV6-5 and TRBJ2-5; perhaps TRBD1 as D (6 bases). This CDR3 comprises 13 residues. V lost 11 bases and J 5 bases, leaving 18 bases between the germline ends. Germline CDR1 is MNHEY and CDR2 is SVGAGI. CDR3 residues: CASSPTGQETQYF. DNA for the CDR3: TGTGCCTCAAGTCCTACAGGGCAGGAGACCCAGTACTTC.

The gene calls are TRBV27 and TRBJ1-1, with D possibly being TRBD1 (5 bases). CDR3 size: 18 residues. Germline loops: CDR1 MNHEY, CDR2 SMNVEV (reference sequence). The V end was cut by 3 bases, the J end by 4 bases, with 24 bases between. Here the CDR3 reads CASSFVWRSKIGGTEAFF. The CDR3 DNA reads TGTGCCAGCAGTTTTGTTTGGAGGTCGAAGATCGGGGGCACTGAAGCTTTCTTT.

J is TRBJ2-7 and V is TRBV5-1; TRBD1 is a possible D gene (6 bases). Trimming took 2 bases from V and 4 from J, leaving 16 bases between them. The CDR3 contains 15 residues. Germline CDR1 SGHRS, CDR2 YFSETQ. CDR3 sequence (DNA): TGCGCCAGCAGCTTAGGACTTCAGGGGAGTTACGAGCAGTACTTC. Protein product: CASSLGLQGSYEQYF. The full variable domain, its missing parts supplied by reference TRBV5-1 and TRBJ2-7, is KAGVTQTPRYLIKTRGQQVTLSCSPISGHRSVSWYQQTPGQGLQFLFEYFSETQRNKGNFPGRFSGRQFSNSRSEMNVSTLELGDSALYLCASSLGLQGSYEQYFGPGTRLTVT.

Written as DNA, the CDR3 is TGTGCCAGCAGCCCGAGGGACATCCAAGAGACCCAGTACTTC. It translates to CASSPRDIQETQYF. The chain couples TRBV7-9 to TRBJ2-5, with D perhaps matching TRBD1 (6 bases). This CDR3 spans 14 amino acids. Between the trimmed V and J ends, which lost 5 bases and 1 base, there was a span of 11 bases. Germline-derived CDR1 and CDR2 are SEHNR and FQNEAQ (reference sequence).

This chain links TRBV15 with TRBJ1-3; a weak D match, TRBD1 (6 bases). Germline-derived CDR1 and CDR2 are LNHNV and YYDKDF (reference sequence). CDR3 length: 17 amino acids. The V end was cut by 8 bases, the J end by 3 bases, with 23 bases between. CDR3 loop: CATEGGDQQGHGNTIYF. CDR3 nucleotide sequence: TGTGCCACCGAAGGTGGGGATCAGCAGGGGCATGGAAACACCATATATTTT.

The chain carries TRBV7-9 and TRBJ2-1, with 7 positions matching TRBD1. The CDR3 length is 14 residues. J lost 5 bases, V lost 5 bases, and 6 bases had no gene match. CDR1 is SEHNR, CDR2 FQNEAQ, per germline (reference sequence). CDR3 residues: CASSLGDRNNEQFF. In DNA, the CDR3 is TGTGCCAGCAGCCTTGGGGACAGAAACAATGAGCAGTTCTTC.

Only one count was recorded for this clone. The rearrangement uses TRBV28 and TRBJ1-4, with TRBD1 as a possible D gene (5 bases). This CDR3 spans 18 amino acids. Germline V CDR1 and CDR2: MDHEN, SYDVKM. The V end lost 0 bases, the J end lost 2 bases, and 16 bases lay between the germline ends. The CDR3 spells CASSLWRGTQATNEKLFF. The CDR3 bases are TGTGCCAGCAGTTTATGGCGGGGAACACAGGCGACTAATGAAAAACTGTTTTTT.

The CDR3 reads CASRRTGLNYGYTF. The CDR3, as DNA: TGTGCCAGCAGACGGACAGGCCTAAACTATGGCTACACCTTC. J is TRBJ1-2 and V is TRBV27; 7 nucleotides match TRBD1. The germline CDR1 and CDR2 sequences are MNHEY and SMNVEV (reference sequence). V was pared by 6 bases and J by 2 bases, with 6 bases of the junction left unmatched. The CDR3 covers 14 residues.

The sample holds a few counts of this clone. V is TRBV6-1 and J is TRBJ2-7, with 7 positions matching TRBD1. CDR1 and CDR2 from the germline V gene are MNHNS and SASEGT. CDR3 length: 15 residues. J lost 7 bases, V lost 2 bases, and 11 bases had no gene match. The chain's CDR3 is CASSEMKTGQREQYF. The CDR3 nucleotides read TGTGCCAGCAGTGAAATGAAGACAGGGCAACGAGAGCAGTACTTC.

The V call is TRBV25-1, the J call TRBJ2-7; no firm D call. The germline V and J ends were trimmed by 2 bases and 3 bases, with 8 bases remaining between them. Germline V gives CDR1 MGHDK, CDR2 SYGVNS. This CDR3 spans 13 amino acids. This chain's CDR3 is CASSEGLHYEQYF. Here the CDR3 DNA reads TGTGCCAGCAGTGAAGGGCTCCACTACGAGCAGTACTTC.

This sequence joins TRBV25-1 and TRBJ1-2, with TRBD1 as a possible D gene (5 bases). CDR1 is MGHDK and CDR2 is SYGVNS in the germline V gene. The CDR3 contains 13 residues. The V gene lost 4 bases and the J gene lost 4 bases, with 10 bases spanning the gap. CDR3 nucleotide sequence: TGTGCCAGCAGTGTACCGGGGGGCTATGGCTACACCTTC. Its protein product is CASSVPGGYGYTF.

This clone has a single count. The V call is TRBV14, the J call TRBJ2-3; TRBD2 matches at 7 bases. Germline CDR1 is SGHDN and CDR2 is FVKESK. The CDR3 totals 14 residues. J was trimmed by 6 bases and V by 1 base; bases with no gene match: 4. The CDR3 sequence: CASSQAGGWDTQYF. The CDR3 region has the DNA TGTGCCAGCAGCCAAGCCGGGGGGTGGGATACGCAGTATTTT.

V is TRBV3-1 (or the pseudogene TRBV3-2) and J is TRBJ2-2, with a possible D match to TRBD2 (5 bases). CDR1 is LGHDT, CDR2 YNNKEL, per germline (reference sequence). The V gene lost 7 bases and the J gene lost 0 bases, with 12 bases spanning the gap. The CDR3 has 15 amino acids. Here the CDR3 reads CASTKLGANTGELFF. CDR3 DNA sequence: TGTGCCAGCACCAAACTCGGGGCGAACACCGGGGAGCTGTTTTTT.

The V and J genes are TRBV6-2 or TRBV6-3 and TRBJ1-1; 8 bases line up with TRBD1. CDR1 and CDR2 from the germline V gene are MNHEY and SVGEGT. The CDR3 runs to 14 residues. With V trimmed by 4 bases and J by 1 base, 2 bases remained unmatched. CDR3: CASSSGGRNTEAFF. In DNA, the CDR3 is TGTGCCAGCAGTTCAGGGGGCAGGAACACTGAAGCTTTCTTT.

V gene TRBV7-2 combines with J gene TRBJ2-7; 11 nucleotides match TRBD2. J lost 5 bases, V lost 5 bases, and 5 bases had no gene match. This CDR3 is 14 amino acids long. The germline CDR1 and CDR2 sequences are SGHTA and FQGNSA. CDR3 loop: CASSELAGAHEQYF. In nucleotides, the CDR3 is TGTGCCAGCAGCGAACTAGCGGGGGCCCACGAGCAGTACTTC.

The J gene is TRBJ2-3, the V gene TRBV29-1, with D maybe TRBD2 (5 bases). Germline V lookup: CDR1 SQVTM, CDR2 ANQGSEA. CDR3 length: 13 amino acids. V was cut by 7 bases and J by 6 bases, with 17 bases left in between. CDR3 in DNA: TGCAGCGCTGAGTCGGGAAGGGCGGATACGCAGTATTTT. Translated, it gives CSAESGRADTQYF.

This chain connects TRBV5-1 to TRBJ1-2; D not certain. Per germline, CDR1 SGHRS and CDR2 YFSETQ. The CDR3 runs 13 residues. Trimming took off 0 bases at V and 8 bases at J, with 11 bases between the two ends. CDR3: CASSLVSSGGYTF. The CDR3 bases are TGCGCCAGCAGCTTGGTGTCTTCGGGGGGCTACACCTTC.

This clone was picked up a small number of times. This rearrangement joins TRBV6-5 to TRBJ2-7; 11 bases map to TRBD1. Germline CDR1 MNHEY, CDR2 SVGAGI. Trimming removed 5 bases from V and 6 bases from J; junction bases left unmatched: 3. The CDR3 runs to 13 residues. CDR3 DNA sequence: TGTGCCAGCAGTCGGACAGGGGGCCGCGAGCAGTACTTC. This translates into CASSRTGGREQYF.

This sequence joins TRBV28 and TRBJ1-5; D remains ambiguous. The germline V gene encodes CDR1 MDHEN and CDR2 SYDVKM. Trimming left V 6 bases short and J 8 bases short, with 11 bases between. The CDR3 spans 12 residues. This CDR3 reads CASRAPGEPQHF. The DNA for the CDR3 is TGTGCCAGCAGAGCCCCCGGAGAGCCCCAGCATTTT.

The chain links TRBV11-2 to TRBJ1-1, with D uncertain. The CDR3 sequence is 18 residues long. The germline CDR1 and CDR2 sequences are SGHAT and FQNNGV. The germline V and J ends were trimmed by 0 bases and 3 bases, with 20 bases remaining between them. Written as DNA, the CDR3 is TGTGCCAGCAGCTTAGAAATTTGGCTGGAGGGAGAGTACACTGAAGCTTTCTTT. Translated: CASSLEIWLEGEYTEAFF.

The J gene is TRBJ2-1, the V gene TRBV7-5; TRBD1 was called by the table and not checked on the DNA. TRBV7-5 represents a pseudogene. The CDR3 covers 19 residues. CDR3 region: CARSLGTTVRDTNHNEQFF. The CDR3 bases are TGTGCCAGAAGCTTAGGTACGACAGTCCGGGACACAAACCACAATGAGCAGTTCTTC.

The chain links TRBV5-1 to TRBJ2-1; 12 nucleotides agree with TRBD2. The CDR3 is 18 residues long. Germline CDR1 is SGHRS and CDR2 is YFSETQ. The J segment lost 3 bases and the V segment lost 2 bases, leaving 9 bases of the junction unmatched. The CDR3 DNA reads TGCGCCAGCAGCTTCATACTAGCGGGAGGTTCTGTCTACAATGAGCAGTTCTTC. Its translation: CASSFILAGGSVYNEQFF.

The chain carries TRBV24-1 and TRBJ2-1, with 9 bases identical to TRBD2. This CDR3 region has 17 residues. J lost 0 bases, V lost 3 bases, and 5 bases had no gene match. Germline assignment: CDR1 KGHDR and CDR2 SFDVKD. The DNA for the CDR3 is TGTGCCACCAGTGATGCTAGCGGGGCATCCTCCTACAATGAGCAGTTCTTC. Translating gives CATSDASGASSYNEQFF.